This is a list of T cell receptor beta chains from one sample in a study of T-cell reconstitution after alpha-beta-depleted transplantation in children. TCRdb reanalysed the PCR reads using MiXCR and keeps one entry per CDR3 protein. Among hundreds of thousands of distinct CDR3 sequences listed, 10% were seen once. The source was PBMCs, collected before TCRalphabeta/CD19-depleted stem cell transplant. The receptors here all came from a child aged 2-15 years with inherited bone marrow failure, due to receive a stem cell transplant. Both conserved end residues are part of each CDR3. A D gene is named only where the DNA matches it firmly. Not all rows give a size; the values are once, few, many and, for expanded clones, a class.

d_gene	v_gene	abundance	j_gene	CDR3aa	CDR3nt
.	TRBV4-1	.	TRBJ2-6	CASSQDRGRDAKGSGANVLTF	TGCGCCAGCAGCCAAGATCGGGGTCGGGATGCTAAAGGTTCTGGGGCCAACGTCCTGACTTTC
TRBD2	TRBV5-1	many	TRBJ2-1	CASSGGLAGVYNEQFF	TGCGCCAGCAGCGGGGGACTAGCGGGAGTCTACAATGAGCAGTTCTTC
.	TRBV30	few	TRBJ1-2	CAWSLGVRNYGYTF	TGTGCCTGGAGTTTAGGGGTCCGTAACTATGGCTACACCTTC
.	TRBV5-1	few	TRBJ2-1	CASSFVGQGGYNEQFF	TGCGCCAGCAGCTTCGTTGGGCAGGGCGGCTACAATGAGCAGTTCTTC
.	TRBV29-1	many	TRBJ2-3	CSVPSNTDTQYF	TGCAGCGTTCCCTCAAACACAGATACGCAGTATTTT
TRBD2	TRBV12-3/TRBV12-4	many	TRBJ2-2	CASITPGTSVTGELFF	TGTGCCAGCATCACGCCCGGGACTAGCGTCACCGGGGAGCTGTTTTTT
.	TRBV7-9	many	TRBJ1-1	CASSPAGRTVGTEAFF	TGTGCCAGCAGCCCGGCCGGACGGACGGTGGGCACTGAAGCTTTCTTT
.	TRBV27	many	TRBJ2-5	CASMAARNQETQYF	TGTGCCAGTATGGCAGCGAGAAACCAAGAGACCCAGTACTTC
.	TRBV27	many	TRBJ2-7	CASSFLEPNYEQYF	TGTGCCAGCAGTTTTTTGGAACCTAACTACGAGCAGTACTTC
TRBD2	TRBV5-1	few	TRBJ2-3	CANYVTSGRCGTDTQYF	TGCGCCAACTATGTGACTAGCGGGAGATGCGGCACAGATACGCAGTATTTT
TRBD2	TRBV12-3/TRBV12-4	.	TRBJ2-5	CASRGLAGAGETQYF	TGTGCCAGCAGAGGACTAGCGGGAGCTGGGGAGACCCAGTACTTC
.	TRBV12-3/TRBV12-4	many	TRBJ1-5	CASRTGGGFNQPQHF	TGTGCCAGCAGGACGGGGGGCGGTTTCAATCAGCCCCAGCATTTT
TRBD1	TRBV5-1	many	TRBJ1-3	CASSWGTGAKGNTIYF	TGCGCCAGCAGCTGGGGGACAGGCGCTAAAGGAAACACCATATATTTT
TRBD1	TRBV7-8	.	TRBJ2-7	CASSSRRDRGRYEQYF	TGTGCCAGCAGCTCCCGCCGGGACAGGGGTCGCTACGAGCAGTACTTC
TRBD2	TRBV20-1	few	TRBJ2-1	CSATFLAGWNNEQFF	TGCAGTGCTACCTTTCTAGCGGGGTGGAATAATGAGCAGTTCTTC
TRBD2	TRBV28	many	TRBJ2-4	CASSLAGKAKNIQYF	TGTGCCAGCAGTCTAGCGGGAAAGGCCAAAAACATTCAGTACTTC
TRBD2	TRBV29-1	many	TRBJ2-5	CSVDGEVNRIRTSGGETQYF	TGCAGCGTAGATGGAGAAGTTAACAGGATCAGGACTAGCGGGGGAGAGACCCAGTACTTC
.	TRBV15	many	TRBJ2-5	CATSRTGVNGETQYF	TGTGCCACCAGCAGGACCGGGGTTAATGGGGAGACCCAGTACTTC
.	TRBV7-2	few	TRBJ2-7	CASSLRPSGAGTYYEQYF	TGTGCCAGCAGCTTGCGCCCCTCGGGGGCCGGGACCTATTACGAGCAGTACTTC
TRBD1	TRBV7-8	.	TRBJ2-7	CASSLSPTGDSYEQYF	TGTGCCAGCAGCTTATCACCGACAGGGGACTCCTACGAGCAGTACTTC
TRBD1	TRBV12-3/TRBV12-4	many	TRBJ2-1	CASSSPDRDSLDSSYNEQFF	TGTGCCAGCAGTTCCCCGGACAGGGATTCTCTCGACAGCTCCTACAATGAGCAGTTCTTC
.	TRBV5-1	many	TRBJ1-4	CASSLSTQGFGEKLFF	TGCGCCAGCAGCTTGTCGACCCAGGGATTTGGAGAAAAACTGTTTTTT
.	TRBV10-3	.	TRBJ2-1	CAIRGLEGWDEQFF	TGTGCCATCAGGGGACTCGAGGGATGGGACGAGCAGTTCTTC
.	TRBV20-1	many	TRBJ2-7	CSAPAYRDEQYF	TGCAGTGCTCCGGCTTACCGCGACGAGCAGTACTTC
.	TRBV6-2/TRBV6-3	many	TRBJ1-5	CASSSLAHADNQPQHF	TGTGCCAGCAGTTCCCTCGCCCATGCGGACAATCAGCCCCAGCATTTT
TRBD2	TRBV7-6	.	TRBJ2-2	CASSLRLAGKIVTGELFF	TGTGCCAGCAGCTTGAGACTAGCGGGAAAGATAGTAACCGGGGAGCTGTTTTTT
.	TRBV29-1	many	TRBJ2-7	CSVEDSRGSVYEQYF	TGCAGCGTTGAAGACTCAAGGGGGTCCGTCTACGAGCAGTACTTC